This is a list of T cell receptor beta chains from one sample in a study of neoadjuvant nivolumab and ipilimumab in lung cancer. Data came from immunoSEQ multiplex PCR; TCRdb stores just in-frame clones and leaves some out. The table shows around 19,000 clones, with 75% to 90% occurring only once. The sample here was peripheral blood, taken before neoadjuvant nivolumab, alone or with ipilimumab. Receptors originate from an adult with non-small cell lung cancer. CDR3s include the opening cysteine and the closing phenylalanine or tryptophan. Each record gives: CDR3 protein, CDR3 DNA, clone size, V gene, D gene, J gene. D genes are given only for firm matches. Clone size is not always given. Where it is, it says once, few, many or a class for expanded clones.

CDR3 protein: CASSQETSGISYNEQFF
CDR3 DNA: TGCGCCAGCAGCCAAGAGACTAGCGGGATCTCCTACAATGAGCAGTTCTTC
clone size: .
V gene: TRBV4-1
D gene: TRBD2
J gene: TRBJ2-1

CDR3 protein: CASSGQGISYEQYF
CDR3 DNA: TGTGCCAGCAGCGGACAGGGCATCTCCTACGAGCAGTACTTC
clone size: .
V gene: TRBV2
D gene: TRBD1
J gene: TRBJ2-7

CDR3 protein: CASSTGTGGDVYEQYF
CDR3 DNA: TGTGCCAGTTCCACCGGGACAGGCGGAGACGTTTACGAGCAGTACTTC
clone size: once
V gene: TRBV19
D gene: TRBD1
J gene: TRBJ2-7

CDR3 protein: CASSLDSHEQFF
CDR3 DNA: TGTGCCAGCAGCTTAGACTCCCATGAGCAGTTCTTC
clone size: .
V gene: TRBV11-3
D gene: .
J gene: TRBJ2-1

CDR3 protein: CASSINRGYEQYF
CDR3 DNA: TGTGCCAGTAGTATAAACAGGGGGTACGAGCAGTACTTC
clone size: .
V gene: TRBV19
D gene: TRBD1
J gene: TRBJ2-7

CDR3 protein: CASSDRVANTGELFF
CDR3 DNA: TGTGCCAGCAGCGACAGGGTGGCGAACACCGGGGAGCTGTTTTTT
clone size: .
V gene: TRBV9
D gene: .
J gene: TRBJ2-2

CDR3 protein: CASSPFGEQYF
CDR3 DNA: TGTGCCAGCAGCCCTTTTGGCGAGCAGTACTTC
clone size: .
V gene: TRBV2
D gene: .
J gene: TRBJ2-7

CDR3 protein: CASSPRDRTYEQYF
CDR3 DNA: TGCGCCAGCAGCCCCCGGGACAGAACCTACGAGCAGTACTTC
clone size: .
V gene: TRBV4-1
D gene: TRBD1
J gene: TRBJ2-7

CDR3 protein: CASTSYEKLFF
CDR3 DNA: TGTGCCAGTACCTCCTACGAAAAACTGTTTTTT
clone size: once
V gene: TRBV19
D gene: .
J gene: TRBJ1-4

CDR3 protein: CASLGRNTEAFF
CDR3 DNA: TGCGCCAGTCTGGGGAGGAACACTGAAGCTTTCTTT
clone size: .
V gene: TRBV10-2
D gene: .
J gene: TRBJ1-1

CDR3 protein: CASSSRDQSVNEQFF
CDR3 DNA: TGTGCCAGCAGTTCAAGGGACCAGAGTGTCAATGAGCAGTTCTTC
clone size: .
V gene: TRBV5-4
D gene: .
J gene: TRBJ2-1

CDR3 protein: CASRVGQGVRDTEAFF
CDR3 DNA: TGTGCCAGCAGAGTCGGACAGGGCGTACGGGACACTGAAGCTTTCTTT
clone size: .
V gene: TRBV2
D gene: TRBD1
J gene: TRBJ1-1

CDR3 protein: CASSPQIGRENEQFF
CDR3 DNA: TGTGCCAGCTCACCACAAATCGGGAGGGAGAATGAGCAGTTCTTC
clone size: .
V gene: TRBV18
D gene: TRBD2
J gene: TRBJ2-1

CDR3 protein: CSAYRNSYEQYF
CDR3 DNA: TGCAGCGCGTACAGGAACTCCTACGAGCAGTACTTC
clone size: .
V gene: TRBV29-1
D gene: .
J gene: TRBJ2-7

CDR3 protein: CASSLLRGDTGELFF
CDR3 DNA: TGTGCCAGCAGCTTATTACGGGGGGACACCGGGGAGCTGTTTTTT
clone size: .
V gene: TRBV7-9
D gene: TRBD2
J gene: TRBJ2-2

CDR3 protein: CASRETGVGEQFF
CDR3 DNA: TGTGCCAGCAGAGAGACAGGGGTCGGTGAGCAGTTCTTC
clone size: .
V gene: TRBV6-5
D gene: TRBD1
J gene: TRBJ2-1

CDR3 protein: CATSRSDLFGETQYF
CDR3 DNA: TGTGCCACCAGCAGATCCGACCTCTTTGGGGAGACCCAGTACTTC
clone size: .
V gene: TRBV15
D gene: .
J gene: TRBJ2-5

CDR3 protein: CASSRLADRGTEAFF
CDR3 DNA: TGTGCCAGCAGCCGCTTAGCGGACAGGGGCACTGAAGCTTTCTTT
clone size: .
V gene: TRBV5-4
D gene: TRBD1
J gene: TRBJ1-1

CDR3 protein: CASSLEQARTDTQYF
CDR3 DNA: TGTGCCAGCAGCTTGGAGCAGGCCCGCACAGATACGCAGTATTTT
clone size: .
V gene: TRBV5-8
D gene: .
J gene: TRBJ2-3

CDR3 protein: CASSFSGGTEAFF
CDR3 DNA: TGCGCCAGCAGCTTTAGTGGAGGCACTGAAGCTTTCTTT
clone size: few
V gene: TRBV5-1
D gene: .
J gene: TRBJ1-1

CDR3 protein: CASSGGRAYEQYF
CDR3 DNA: TGTGCCAGCAGCGGGGGGCGCGCGTACGAGCAGTACTTC
clone size: few
V gene: TRBV7-9
D gene: .
J gene: TRBJ2-7

CDR3 protein: CASSQDRARTDTQYF
CDR3 DNA: TGCGCCAGCAGCCAAGATCGGGCTAGAACAGATACGCAGTATTTT
clone size: few
V gene: TRBV4-3
D gene: .
J gene: TRBJ2-3

CDR3 protein: CASSPGRTDTQYF
CDR3 DNA: TGTGCCAGCTCACCCGGAAGAACAGATACGCAGTATTTT
clone size: .
V gene: TRBV18
D gene: .
J gene: TRBJ2-3

CDR3 protein: CASSQDSYYEQYF
CDR3 DNA: TGTGCCAGCTCACAAGACAGTTACTACGAGCAGTACTTC
clone size: .
V gene: TRBV18
D gene: .
J gene: TRBJ2-7

CDR3 protein: CASRLNTEAFF
CDR3 DNA: TGCGCCAGCAGGTTGAACACTGAAGCTTTCTTT
clone size: few
V gene: TRBV10-1
D gene: .
J gene: TRBJ1-1

CDR3 protein: CASSFGSGGYNEQFF
CDR3 DNA: TGTGCCAGCAGTTTTGGTAGCGGGGGATACAATGAGCAGTTCTTC
clone size: .
V gene: TRBV27
D gene: TRBD2
J gene: TRBJ2-1

CDR3 protein: CASSSRDRGQDTQYF
CDR3 DNA: TGTGCCAGTAGTTCACGGGACAGGGGGCAGGATACGCAGTATTTT
clone size: .
V gene: TRBV19
D gene: TRBD1
J gene: TRBJ2-3

CDR3 protein: CASSPGDDYNEQFF
CDR3 DNA: TGCGCCAGCAGCCCCGGGGACGACTACAATGAGCAGTTCTTC
clone size: .
V gene: TRBV5-1
D gene: .
J gene: TRBJ2-1

CDR3 protein: CASSLGTSGSAYNEQFF
CDR3 DNA: TGTGCCAGCAGCTTGGGGACTAGCGGGAGTGCCTACAATGAGCAGTTCTTC
clone size: .
V gene: TRBV11-2
D gene: TRBD2
J gene: TRBJ2-1

CDR3 protein: CSVVDDSSYNEQFF
CDR3 DNA: TGCAGCGTTGTCGACGACAGCTCCTACAATGAGCAGTTCTTC
clone size: .
V gene: TRBV29-1
D gene: .
J gene: TRBJ2-1

CDR3 protein: CASSSGLGRADTQYF
CDR3 DNA: TGTGCCAGCAGCTCGGGACTAGGCAGGGCAGATACGCAGTATTTT
clone size: .
V gene: TRBV7-2
D gene: TRBD2
J gene: TRBJ2-3

CDR3 protein: CASSTETGAGNEQYF
CDR3 DNA: TGTGCCAGCAGCACTGAGACAGGCGCTGGCAACGAGCAGTACTTC
clone size: .
V gene: TRBV7-6
D gene: .
J gene: TRBJ2-7

CDR3 protein: CASSSHPSGGRFYEQYF
CDR3 DNA: TGTGCCAGCAGCTCTCACCCCTCGGGCGGGAGGTTCTACGAGCAGTACTTC
clone size: .
V gene: TRBV7-6
D gene: TRBD2
J gene: TRBJ2-7

CDR3 protein: CASTQGMSGYGYTF
CDR3 DNA: TGTGCCAGCACTCAGGGTATGAGCGGCTATGGCTACACCTTC
clone size: .
V gene: TRBV6-6
D gene: .
J gene: TRBJ1-2

CDR3 protein: CASSYSGSNQPQHF
CDR3 DNA: TGTGCCAGCAGTTACTCTGGTAGCAATCAGCCCCAGCATTTT
clone size: once
V gene: TRBV6-6
D gene: .
J gene: TRBJ1-5

CDR3 protein: CASSLLPSGYYNEQFF
CDR3 DNA: TGTGCCAGCAGCTTACTACCTAGCGGTTACTACAATGAGCAGTTCTTC
clone size: .
V gene: TRBV5-6
D gene: TRBD2
J gene: TRBJ2-1

CDR3 protein: CASSISPKETQYF
CDR3 DNA: TGTGCCAGCAGCATCAGCCCCAAAGAGACCCAGTACTTC
clone size: .
V gene: TRBV7-7
D gene: .
J gene: TRBJ2-5

CDR3 protein: CASSLDRSDDEQFF
CDR3 DNA: TGTGCCAGCAGCTTAGACAGGTCGGACGATGAGCAGTTCTTC
clone size: .
V gene: TRBV11-2
D gene: .
J gene: TRBJ2-1

CDR3 protein: CASSLDNQPQHF
CDR3 DNA: TGTGCCAGCAGCTTAGACAATCAGCCCCAGCATTTT
clone size: .
V gene: TRBV11-3
D gene: .
J gene: TRBJ1-5

CDR3 protein: CAWSGGGAAQDTQYF
CDR3 DNA: TGTGCCTGGAGTGGTGGGGGGGCGGCCCAAGATACGCAGTATTTT
clone size: few
V gene: TRBV30
D gene: .
J gene: TRBJ2-3

CDR3 protein: CASSSGTPAHGYTF
CDR3 DNA: TGTGCCAGCAGTTCAGGGACTCCTGCACATGGCTACACCTTC
clone size: once
V gene: TRBV28
D gene: .
J gene: TRBJ1-2

CDR3 protein: CAWSPGGVLTF
CDR3 DNA: TGTGCCTGGAGTCCCGGTGGGGTCCTGACTTTC
clone size: few
V gene: TRBV30
D gene: .
J gene: TRBJ2-6

CDR3 protein: CAWRQGLGEQYF
CDR3 DNA: TGTGCCTGGAGGCAGGGACTCGGGGAGCAGTACTTC
clone size: .
V gene: TRBV30
D gene: .
J gene: TRBJ2-7

CDR3 protein: CSVAGGRGTTEAFF
CDR3 DNA: TGCAGCGTTGCAGGGGGCCGAGGGACCACTGAAGCTTTCTTT
clone size: .
V gene: TRBV29-1
D gene: TRBD1
J gene: TRBJ1-1

CDR3 protein: CASSLGGASNQPQHF
CDR3 DNA: TGTGCCAGCAGCTTAGGGGGGGCGAGCAATCAGCCCCAGCATTTT
clone size: once
V gene: TRBV7-9
D gene: .
J gene: TRBJ1-5

CDR3 protein: CASTKSGGMTGYGYTF
CDR3 DNA: TGTGCCAGCACAAAGTCAGGGGGGATGACTGGCTATGGCTACACCTTC
clone size: .
V gene: TRBV5-6
D gene: TRBD1
J gene: TRBJ1-2

CDR3 protein: CASSRSGLSYEQYF
CDR3 DNA: TGTGCCAGCTCACGATCGGGGCTCTCCTACGAGCAGTACTTC
clone size: .
V gene: TRBV18
D gene: .
J gene: TRBJ2-7

CDR3 protein: CASSLGAGSYEQYF
CDR3 DNA: TGTGCCAGCAGCTTAGGAGCGGGGTCCTACGAGCAGTACTTC
clone size: .
V gene: TRBV7-3
D gene: TRBD2
J gene: TRBJ2-7

CDR3 protein: CAIRGTEPYEQYF
CDR3 DNA: TGTGCCATCAGAGGGACAGAGCCCTACGAGCAGTACTTC
clone size: .
V gene: TRBV10-3
D gene: TRBD1
J gene: TRBJ2-7